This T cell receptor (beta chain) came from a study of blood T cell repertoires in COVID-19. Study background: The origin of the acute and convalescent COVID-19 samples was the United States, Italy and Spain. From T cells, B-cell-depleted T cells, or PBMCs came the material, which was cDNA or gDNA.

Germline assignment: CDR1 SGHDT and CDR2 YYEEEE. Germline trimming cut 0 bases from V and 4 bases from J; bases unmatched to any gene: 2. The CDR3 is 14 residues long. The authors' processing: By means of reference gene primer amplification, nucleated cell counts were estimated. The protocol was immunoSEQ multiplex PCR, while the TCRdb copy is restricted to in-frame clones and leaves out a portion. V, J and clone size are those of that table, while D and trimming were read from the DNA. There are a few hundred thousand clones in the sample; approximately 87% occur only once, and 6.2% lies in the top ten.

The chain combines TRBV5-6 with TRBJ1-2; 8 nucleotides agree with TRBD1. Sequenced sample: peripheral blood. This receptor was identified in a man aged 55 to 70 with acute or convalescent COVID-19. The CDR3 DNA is TGTGCCAGCAGCTTGGGGACAGGGCTCTATGGCTACACCTTC. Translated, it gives CASSLGTGLYGYTF.